This record looks at one TCR beta chain sequence and its context. As yet, its antigen is unknown. The entry originates in a study of T cell clonotyping in hematopoietic cell transplantation. Study context: Pretransplant recipient samples were taken after cytoreduction. Study results and limitations: At the given depth, recipient repertoires were over 95% de novo clonotypes. After transplant, recipient diversity fell while pathologically expanded clonotypes grew through day 180.

Time point here: recipient sample about 28 days before transplant, after cytoreduction. Blood collection times were about day -28 and days 30, 100, 180 posttransplant. Generated by immunoSEQ multiplex PCR, the TCRdb table keeps only in-frame clones and is missing some. The repertoire consists of roughly 48,000 clones, with about four fifths occurring once and the leading ten covering approximately 5.4%. V dropped 8 bases and J dropped 9 bases, with 17 bases sitting between them. Germline V gene lookup returns CDR1 LNHDA and CDR2 SQIVND (reference sequence). There are 13 residues in the CDR3. Sequencing was performed on peripheral blood mononuclear cells, taken before stem cell transplant. The TCR comes from a man aged 55-75 years with myelodysplastic syndrome. Some clones in this sample may be carry-over from other donors' samples. The V and J genes are TRBV19 and TRBJ2-1, with a possible D match to TRBD2 (7 bases). CDR3 sequence reads: CASFGGPWGEQFF. The CDR3 DNA reads TGTGCCAGTTTCGGGGGGCCCTGGGGTGAGCAGTTCTTC.